The rows below give T cell receptor beta chains drawn from one sample of a study of blood T cell repertoires in COVID-19. Repertoires were generated with immunoSEQ multiplex PCR, while TCRdb's copy carries only in-frame clones and drops some. Of more than 300,000 clones detected, 88% appear once; the ten largest clones hold roughly 1.2%. The specimen was PBMCs or T cells enriched from blood (not recorded which). All receptors derive from a woman aged 18-29 years who had recovered from COVID-19. Both conserved end residues are part of each CDR3. The D gene is left open where the match is weak. Clone size appears in some rows only: once, few, many, or a class for an expanded clone.

clone size | D gene | V gene | CDR3 protein
- | - | TRBV14 | CASSQAAVTLSGANVLTF
- | - | TRBV5-6 | CASIPRGMEYGYTF
- | TRBD1 | TRBV5-5 | CASSLTGEYGLYEQYF
- | TRBD2 | TRBV5-1 | CASGEGSTDTQYF
- | - | TRBV10-3 | CAISEWRQPHEPDQPQHF
- | - | TRBV29-1 | CSVKGDFSNQPQHF
- | TRBD2 | TRBV6-1 | CASSDRVAGGPATGELFF
- | - | TRBV12-3/TRBV12-4 | CASSNLETQYF
- | - | TRBV6-2/TRBV6-3 | CASSGTRVGEEKLFF
- | - | TRBV4-1 | CASSQVSLFHNEQFF
- | TRBD2 | TRBV11-2 | CASSSVGGSTDTQYF
- | - | TRBV18 | CASSRRGPEAFF
- | - | TRBV11-2 | CASSLEGNSGNTIYF
- | TRBD2 | TRBV6-5 | CASTGTSHETQYF
- | TRBD2 | TRBV18 | CASSPGLAGDDYQETQYF
- | - | TRBV7-8 | CASSLGAGAEAFF
many | - | TRBV19 | CASNLQGRNQPQHF
- | - | TRBV14 | CASSQVLGSSYEQYF
- | - | TRBV7-6 | CASSLGAGADQETQYF
- | TRBD1 | TRBV19 | CASRLDREAFF
- | TRBD1 | TRBV5-5 | CASSWGQGGNQPQHF
- | TRBD1 | TRBV7-2 | CASSRTGGYEQYF
few | TRBD2 | TRBV11-2 | CASSSGLADRGDTQYF
once | TRBD2 | TRBV2 | CASKASGGEETQYF
- | - | TRBV4-1 | CASSPGRGTDTQYF
- | - | TRBV5-4 | CASSPGPLRDGYTF
- | - | TRBV27 | CASSLTGLGEAFF
- | TRBD2 | TRBV10-3 | CAISDSGGGYEQYF
- | TRBD1 | TRBV28 | CASRTTGVSSYEQYF
- | TRBD1 | TRBV5-5 | CASSLAFGQGGVKGYTF
once | TRBD1 | TRBV7-3 | CASSLTAGQGTDTQYF
- | - | TRBV7-8 | CASSYETGSYGYTF
once | - | TRBV19 | CASSPQGSSQPQHF
- | - | TRBV11-3 | CASSLGGWNEQYF
- | TRBD1 | TRBV11-3 | CASSYRDRGMDTEAFF
few | - | TRBV15 | CATSKDRLYGYTF
- | - | TRBV9 | CASSAMGDNSGNTIYF
- | TRBD2 | TRBV6-2/TRBV6-3 | CASSYSGSGVAGAQETQYF
once | - | TRBV5-1 | CASSPRQETQYF
few | - | TRBV19 | CASSIQAGQPQHF
- | - | TRBV6-1 | CASSESGGASNEQFF
- | - | TRBV30 | CAWSVRSGVAYEQYF